These 14 T cell receptor beta chains were all obtained from the same sample, sequenced in a study of blood T cell repertoires in COVID-19. Data came from immunoSEQ multiplex PCR; TCRdb stores just in-frame clones and leaves some out. The profile shows roughly 500,000 clones, 89% of them singletons. The sample comprised peripheral blood. Receptors were obtained from a man between 18 and 29 years old with COVID-19, enrolled during active disease.

The chain links TRBV21-1 to TRBJ2-7; TRBD1, the table's D call, lacks a check against the DNA. TRBV21-1 is described as a pseudogene. CDR3 size: 13 residues. The CDR3 nucleotides are TGTGCCAGCAGCAAAGGGGAAGGGGACGAGCAGTACTTC. Protein: CASSKGEGDEQYF.

This chain joins TRBV4-2 and TRBJ2-7; 11 bases are a match to TRBD2. Germline CDR1 is LGHNA and CDR2 is YNFKEQ. The V segment lost 0 bases and the J segment 0 bases; nucleotides outside the gene matches: 4. This CDR3 has 17 residues. In DNA, the CDR3 is TGTGCCAGCAGCCAAGATCTAGCGGGAGGTACCTCCTACGAGCAGTACTTC. Protein product: CASSQDLAGGTSYEQYF.

V gene TRBV19 combines with J gene TRBJ2-4, with D tentatively TRBD1 (5 bases). Trimming removed 3 bases at V and 3 bases at J, with 12 bases between. The CDR3 spans 15 residues. CDR1 and CDR2 from the germline V gene are LNHDA and SQIVND (reference sequence). The CDR3 is CASSMGQGGKNIQYF. As DNA, the CDR3 is TGTGCCAGTAGTATGGGGCAGGGCGGCAAAAACATTCAGTACTTC.

This clone was detected once. This chain joins TRBV27 and TRBJ2-2, with no clear D. V was cut by 5 bases and J by 6 bases, with 10 bases left in between. Germline-derived CDR1 and CDR2 are MNHEY and SMNVEV (reference sequence). The CDR3 totals 13 residues. The CDR3 DNA follows: TGTGCCAGCAGTCCCCGAGAAGCCGGGGAGCTGTTTTTT. This codes for CASSPREAGELFF.

The chain uses TRBV14 and TRBJ1-6, with TRBD1 identical over 10 bases. Germline V lookup: CDR1 SGHDN, CDR2 FVKESK. The CDR3 has 16 residues. Germline trimming cut 3 bases from V and 8 bases from J; bases unmatched to any gene: 7. CDR3 loop: CASSQRAGTGDSPLHF. The CDR3 nucleotides read TGTGCCAGCAGCCAGCGGGCTGGGACAGGGGATTCACCCCTCCACTTT.

This chain links TRBV3-1 (or the pseudogene TRBV3-2) with TRBJ2-1; 11 nucleotides agree with TRBD2. The CDR3 is 16 residues long. Unmatched junction bases numbered 4, after V lost 1 base and J lost 5 bases. Germline loops: CDR1 LGHDT, CDR2 YNNKEL (reference sequence). The chain's CDR3 is CASSQAGTSGNNEQFF. The CDR3 DNA reads TGTGCCAGCAGCCAAGCCGGGACTAGCGGCAACAATGAGCAGTTCTTC.

The J gene is TRBJ2-7, the V gene TRBV3-1 (or the pseudogene TRBV3-2); TRBD2 matches 13 bases. The V and J ends lost 4 bases and 2 bases, in that order; junction bases with no gene match: 5. CDR1 is LGHDT and CDR2 is YNNKEL in the germline V gene (reference sequence). The CDR3 extends over 16 amino acids. The CDR3 DNA follows: TGTGCCAGCAGCCCCCAAGGGACTAGCGGGGCCTACGAGCAGTACTTC. Protein: CASSPQGTSGAYEQYF.

The gene calls are TRBV7-9 and TRBJ2-7; 7 bases map to TRBD2. Germline CDR1 and CDR2: SEHNR and FQNEAQ (reference sequence). This CDR3 comprises 14 residues. The trim removed 6 bases at V and 5 bases at J, leaving 10 bases unmatched. The CDR3 region is CASRLDGGSHEQYF. As DNA, the CDR3 is TGTGCCAGCAGACTGGACGGGGGGTCCCACGAGCAGTACTTC.

As for this clone: Other DNA sequences in the same sample also yield this CDR3. The CDR3 nucleotides read TGTGCCACCAGTGACAGCAGGGGGCCTGGAAACACCATATATTTT. It codes for CATSDSRGPGNTIYF. The gene calls are TRBV24-1 and TRBJ1-3, with 8 positions matching TRBD1. V lost 4 bases and J lost 2; bases outside the gene matches: 3. Germline lookup yields CDR1 KGHDR and CDR2 SFDVKD. CDR3 length: 15 residues.

This sequence joins TRBV5-4 and TRBJ2-2; perhaps TRBD1 as D (5 bases). The CDR3 has 12 residues. CDR1 is SGHNT, CDR2 YYREEE, per germline (reference sequence). V gave up 5 bases and J gave up 8 bases, with 10 bases separating them. The CDR3 reads CASSQQAGELFF. The DNA of the CDR3 is TGTGCCAGCAGTCAACAGGCTGGGGAGCTGTTTTTT.

The CDR3 sequence is CASSQEGGGGTTSTDTQYF. The CDR3 DNA follows: TGTGCCAGCAGCCAAGAAGGGGGTGGCGGAACCACGAGCACAGATACGCAGTATTTT. The chain has TRBV13 and TRBJ2-3; D is perhaps TRBD1 (6 bases). Per germline, CDR1 PRHDT and CDR2 FYEKMQ (reference sequence). The CDR3 totals 19 residues. Between the trimmed V and J ends, which lost 5 bases and 0 bases, there was a span of 24 bases.

The chain has TRBV18 and TRBJ2-2; possibly TRBD1 for D (6 bases). CDR1 KGHSH and CDR2 LQKENI come from the germline V gene. Trimming removed 3 bases at V and 5 bases at J, with 13 bases between. The CDR3 has 15 amino acids. The CDR3: CASSPTTRGTGELFF. For the CDR3, the DNA is TGTGCCAGCTCACCTACGACGAGGGGGACCGGGGAGCTGTTTTTT.

The chain employs TRBV15 and TRBJ2-1; a weak D match, TRBD2 (7 bases). Trimming cost V 5 bases and J 5 bases, with 13 bases left between them. Germline V gene sequence: CDR1 LNHNV, CDR2 YYDKDF (reference sequence). The CDR3 has 14 amino acids. In DNA, the CDR3 is TGTGCCACCAGCCCAACGGGGGGCGACAATGAGCAGTTCTTC. Translation gives CATSPTGGDNEQFF. The whole variable domain, remainder taken from reference TRBV15 and TRBJ2-1, is DAMVIQNPRYQVTQFGKPVTLSCSQTLNHNVMYWYQQKSSQAPKLLFHYYDKDFNNEADTPDNFQSRRPNTSFCFLDIRSPGLGDTAMYLCATSPTGGDNEQFFGPGTRLTVL.

The chain links TRBV25-1 to TRBJ1-1; 9 bases agree with TRBD1. The V gene end was trimmed by 4 bases and the J gene end by 4 bases; junction bases not matched to a gene: 16. This CDR3 is built from 18 residues. The germline CDR1 and CDR2 sequences are MGHDK and SYGVNS. CDR3 nucleotides: TGTGCCAGCAGTGCAATACCAGGAACGGGACAGGGACCCACTGAAGCTTTCTTT. Its protein is CASSAIPGTGQGPTEAFF.